The 12 T cell receptor beta chains presented below share a single source sample, sequenced in a study of shared clonotypes between healthy human individuals. TCRdb's copy holds only in-frame clones and misses some; the assay was immunoSEQ multiplex PCR. This table has about 980,000 clones, roughly 72% appearing once. The specimen sequenced was memory CD4+ T cells sorted from blood. The subset: CD45RA-negative fraction. All receptors derive from a young man in good health.

This sequence joins TRBV6-6 and TRBJ1-5, with no clear D. The V end was cut by 0 bases, the J end by 1 base, with 10 bases between. CDR1 and CDR2 from the germline V gene are MNHNY and SVGAGI (reference sequence). This CDR3 region has 16 residues. CDR3 in DNA: TGTGCCAGCAGTTACTCGGAGGTCAGAAGCAATCAGCCCCAGCATTTT. It is translated as CASSYSEVRSNQPQHF.

This clone was picked up one time. The V gene is TRBV5-1, the J gene TRBJ2-1; 7 bases agree with TRBD1. CDR1 and CDR2 (germline): SGHRS, YFSETQ. The CDR3 sequence is 15 residues long. V dropped 4 bases and J dropped 3; count of bases not matched to a gene: 7. CDR3 protein: CASSDPGQYYNEQFF. CDR3 nucleotide sequence: TGCGCCAGCAGCGACCCGGGACAGTACTACAATGAGCAGTTCTTC.

This chain joins TRBV6-6 and TRBJ2-3; D not certain. The CDR3 contains 12 residues. Between the trimmed V and J ends, which lost 4 bases and 6 bases, there was a span of 8 bases. Germline V gene sequence: CDR1 MNHNY, CDR2 SVGAGI (reference sequence). As DNA, the CDR3 is TGTGCCAGCAGTTTCAACGTGGATACGCAGTATTTT. This sequence encodes CASSFNVDTQYF.

The sample holds a few counts of this clone. This rearrangement joins TRBV10-3 to TRBJ2-3; TRBD2 agrees at 8 bases. Germline trimming cut 4 bases from V and 2 bases from J; bases unmatched to any gene: 5. In germline, CDR1 is ENHRY, CDR2 SYGVKD. The CDR3 extends over 15 amino acids. The CDR3, as DNA: TGTGCCATCAGTGTGATAGCGGGACCCACAGATACGCAGTATTTT. This gives the protein CAISVIAGPTDTQYF.

The rearrangement uses TRBV10-3 and TRBJ2-2, with D perhaps matching TRBD2 (5 bases). CDR3 length equals 15 residues. V lost 6 bases to trimming and J lost 1 base, with 12 bases between them. CDR1 is ENHRY and CDR2 is SYGVKD in the germline V gene. CDR3 amino acids: CAIRSSWENTGELFF. DNA for the CDR3: TGTGCCATCAGATCTAGCTGGGAGAACACCGGGGAGCTGTTTTTT.

This chain links TRBV5-8 with TRBJ1-1, with a weak D call TRBD1 (5 bases). Trimming shortened V by 0 bases and J by 5 bases, and 14 bases separated the two germline ends. The germline V gene has CDR1 SGHTS and CDR2 YDEGEE. The CDR3 runs to 15 residues. The CDR3 DNA reads as TGTGCCAGCAGCTTGGTAATTCTAAAGGGGACTGAAGCTTTCTTT. Its translation: CASSLVILKGTEAFF.

The V and J genes are TRBV9 and TRBJ2-7, with 13 bases matching TRBD2. The CDR3 totals 17 residues. With 0 bases clipped from V and 5 bases from J, the junction kept 8 bases outside the gene matches. Germline V lookup: CDR1 SGDLS, CDR2 YYNGEE. CDR3 nucleotide sequence: TGTGCCAGCAGCGTAGAATCCGGACTAGCGGGAGCCCACGAGCAGTACTTC. Residues: CASSVESGLAGAHEQYF.

The rearrangement links TRBV5-1 to TRBJ1-4; D gene uncertain. The germline V and J ends were trimmed by 4 bases and 4 bases, with 14 bases remaining between them. This CDR3 is built from 15 residues. Per the germline V gene, CDR1 is SGHRS and CDR2 is YFSETQ. For the CDR3, the DNA is TGCGCCAGCAGCCCAAATACGGCGGTTAATGAAAAACTGTTTTTT. It is translated as CASSPNTAVNEKLFF.

The chain joins TRBV28 to TRBJ1-3; D possibly corresponds to TRBD1 (5 bases). V was cut by 5 bases and J by 4 bases, with 12 bases left in between. The CDR3 contains 14 residues. The germline V gene encodes CDR1 MDHEN and CDR2 SYDVKM. CDR3: CASSARDLGNTIYF. The CDR3 region has the DNA TGTGCCAGCAGTGCCAGGGATCTCGGAAACACCATATATTTT.

The chain uses TRBV5-6 and TRBJ2-7, with 9 bases lining up with TRBD1. Germline loops: CDR1 SGHDT, CDR2 YYEEEE. The CDR3 loop spans 14 amino acids. The trim removed 3 bases at V and 6 bases at J, leaving 7 bases unmatched. In DNA form, the CDR3 reads TGTGCCAGCAGCTCCGGGACAGGGTTTTTCGAGCAGTACTTC. This translates into CASSSGTGFFEQYF.

This chain links TRBV25-1 with TRBJ2-3; TRBD2 matches 13 bases. Germline V gives CDR1 MGHDK, CDR2 SYGVNS. The ends lost 4 bases at V and 0 bases at J; junction bases unmatched: 4. This CDR3 is 17 amino acids long. The CDR3 DNA follows: TGTGCCAGCAGTGCTCTGACTAGCGGGGGGAGCACAGATACGCAGTATTTT. Amino acid sequence: CASSALTSGGSTDTQYF.

This clone was counted once. This rearrangement joins TRBV14 to TRBJ1-2; TRBD1 aligns across 7 bases. The germline V gene has CDR1 SGHDN and CDR2 FVKESK. Trimming at V came to 4 bases and at J to 8 bases, leaving 4 bases not matched to a gene. This CDR3 is 12 amino acids long. The CDR3 reads CASSRQGGGYTF. The CDR3 nucleotides read TGTGCCAGCAGCCGACAGGGAGGAGGCTACACCTTC.